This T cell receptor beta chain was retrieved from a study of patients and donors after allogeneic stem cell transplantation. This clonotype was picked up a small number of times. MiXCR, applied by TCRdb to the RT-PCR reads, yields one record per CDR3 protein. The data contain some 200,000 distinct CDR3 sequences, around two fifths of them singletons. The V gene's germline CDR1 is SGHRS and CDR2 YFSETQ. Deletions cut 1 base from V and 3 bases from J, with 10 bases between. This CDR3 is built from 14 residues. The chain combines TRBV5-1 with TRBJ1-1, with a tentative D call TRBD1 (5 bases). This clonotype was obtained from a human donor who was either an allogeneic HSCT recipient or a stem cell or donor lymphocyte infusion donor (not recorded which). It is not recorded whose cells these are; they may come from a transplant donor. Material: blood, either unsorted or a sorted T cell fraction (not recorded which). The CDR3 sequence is CASSLRGIDTEAFF. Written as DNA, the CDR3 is TGCGCCAGCAGCTTGAGGGGCATTGACACTGAAGCTTTCTTT.